Included here is one T cell receptor beta chain sequence, with context. This entry belongs to a study of blood T cell repertoires in COVID-19. On the study more broadly: Samples taken during acute and convalescent COVID-19 were collected in the United States, Italy and Spain. PBMCs, B-cell-depleted T cells, or T cells provided the cDNA or gDNA that made up the material.

The CDR3 is 13 residues long. V was clipped by 4 bases and J by 3 bases, with 10 bases between them. Original analysis: How many nucleated cells were present was estimated from reference gene primer amplification. Sequenced by immunoSEQ multiplex PCR; TCRdb stores in-frame clones only, minus some. D and trimming were read from the DNA, whereas the V and J calls and clone size are those reported in that table. The sample has about 190,000 clones, over 80% seen once. This receptor was identified in a woman in her thirties or forties with acute or convalescent COVID-19. The J gene is TRBJ2-7, the V gene TRBV12-3 or TRBV12-4, with D hard to call. The source material was peripheral blood. CDR3 sequence reads: CASSSRGLYEQYF. The CDR3 DNA reads TGTGCCAGCAGTTCCCGCGGCCTCTACGAGCAGTACTTC.